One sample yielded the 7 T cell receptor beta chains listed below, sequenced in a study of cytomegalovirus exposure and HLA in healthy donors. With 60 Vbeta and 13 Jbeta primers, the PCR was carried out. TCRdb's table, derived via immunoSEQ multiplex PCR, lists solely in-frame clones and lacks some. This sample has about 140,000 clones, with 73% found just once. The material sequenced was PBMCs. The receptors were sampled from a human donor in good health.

The CDR3 region has the DNA TGTGCCAGCAGGGGGGGCGGGACAGGGGCGTACAATGAGCAGTTCTTC. It encodes CASRGGGTGAYNEQFF. The chain uses TRBV27 and TRBJ2-1, with 10 positions matching TRBD1. V shed 6 bases and J 4 bases; nucleotides not matched to a gene: 9. The CDR3 loop spans 16 amino acids. Germline CDR1 and CDR2: MNHEY and SMNVEV (reference sequence).

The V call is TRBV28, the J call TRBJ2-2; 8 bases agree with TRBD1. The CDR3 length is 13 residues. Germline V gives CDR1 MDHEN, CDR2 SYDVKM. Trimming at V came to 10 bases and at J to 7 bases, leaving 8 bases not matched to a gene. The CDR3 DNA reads TGTGCCATAGACAGGGGATATGGCGGGGAGCTGTTTTTT. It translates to CAIDRGYGGELFF.

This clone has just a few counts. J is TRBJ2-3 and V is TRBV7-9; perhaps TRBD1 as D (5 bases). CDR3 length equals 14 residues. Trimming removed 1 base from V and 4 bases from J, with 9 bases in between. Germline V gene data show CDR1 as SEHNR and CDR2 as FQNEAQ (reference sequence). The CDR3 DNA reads TGTGCCAGCAGCTTAGTGCAGGGCGCAGATACGCAGTATTTT. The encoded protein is CASSLVQGADTQYF. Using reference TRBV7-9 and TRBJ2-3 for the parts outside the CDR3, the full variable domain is DTGVSQNPRHKITKRGQNVTFRCDPISEHNRLYWYRQTLGQGPEFLTYFQNEAQLEKSRLLSDRFSAERPKGSFSTLEIQRTEQGDSAMYLCASSLVQGADTQYFGPGTRLTVL.

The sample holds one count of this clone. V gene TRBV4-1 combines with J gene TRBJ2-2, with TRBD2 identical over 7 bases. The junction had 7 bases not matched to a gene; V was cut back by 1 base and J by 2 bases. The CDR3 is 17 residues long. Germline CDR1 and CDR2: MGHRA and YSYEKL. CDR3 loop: CASSQGAGRPNTGELFF. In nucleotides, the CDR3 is TGCGCCAGCAGCCAAGGAGCGGGACGGCCCAACACCGGGGAGCTGTTTTTT.

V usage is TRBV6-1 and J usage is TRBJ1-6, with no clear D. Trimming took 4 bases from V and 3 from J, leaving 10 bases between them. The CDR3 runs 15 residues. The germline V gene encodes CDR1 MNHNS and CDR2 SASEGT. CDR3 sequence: CASSGAGFYNSPLHF. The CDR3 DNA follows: TGTGCCAGCAGTGGTGCGGGTTTCTATAATTCACCCCTCCACTTT.

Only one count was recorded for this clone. CDR3 residues: CASSLRPHTAFVNSPLHF. The CDR3 DNA sequence: TGTGCCAGCAGCTTAAGGCCCCATACAGCATTTGTTAATTCACCCCTCCACTTT. This rearrangement joins TRBV7-2 to TRBJ1-6; D not resolved. Trimming removed 2 bases from V and 6 bases from J, with 20 bases in between. Germline CDR1 reads SGHTA; CDR2 reads FQGNSA. The CDR3 contains 18 residues.

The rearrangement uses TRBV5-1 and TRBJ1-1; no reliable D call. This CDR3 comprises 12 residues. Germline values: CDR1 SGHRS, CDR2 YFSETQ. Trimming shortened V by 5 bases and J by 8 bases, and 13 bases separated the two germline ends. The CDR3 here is CASRGGPLEAFF. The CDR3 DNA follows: TGCGCCAGCAGAGGAGGTCCCCTGGAAGCTTTCTTT. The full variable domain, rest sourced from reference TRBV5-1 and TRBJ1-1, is KAGVTQTPRYLIKTRGQQVTLSCSPISGHRSVSWYQQTPGQGLQFLFEYFSETQRNKGNFPGRFSGRQFSNSRSEMNVSTLELGDSALYLCASRGGPLEAFFGQGTRLTVV.